A selection of T cell receptor beta chains follows, all from one sample in a study of cytomegalovirus exposure and HLA in healthy donors. Assay used: immunoSEQ multiplex PCR; TCRdb lists only in-frame clones, some missing. The data contain some 160,000 clones, 88% of them singletons. Sequenced sample: PBMCs. The receptors shown here come from a man younger than 35 in good health and CMV-seronegative. The CDR3 runs from the conserved cysteine through the conserved F or W. D genes are given only for firm matches. Only some rows state a clone size, as once, few, many or a class for expanded clones.

V: TRBV19
D: -
J: TRBJ2-2
size: -
CDR3: CASSIAGAGELFF

V: TRBV27
D: -
J: TRBJ1-2
size: -
CDR3: CASRERDTANYGYTF

V: TRBV6-6
D: TRBD1
J: TRBJ1-2
size: -
CDR3: CASSYSNRGYYGYTF

V: TRBV5-1
D: TRBD1
J: TRBJ2-5
size: once
CDR3: CASSLYYSTGTGETQYF

V: TRBV28
D: TRBD1
J: TRBJ1-1
size: -
CDR3: CASSQTGRNTEAFF

V: TRBV5-4
D: TRBD2
J: TRBJ2-3
size: -
CDR3: CASSGLAGGASTDTQYF

V: TRBV6-5
D: -
J: TRBJ2-1
size: -
CDR3: CASSYSILSEQFF

V: TRBV2
D: -
J: TRBJ2-3
size: -
CDR3: CASSGYGSTDTQYF

V: TRBV2
D: TRBD1
J: TRBJ2-5
size: -
CDR3: CASSRDSQETQYF

V: TRBV5-8
D: -
J: TRBJ2-1
size: -
CDR3: CASSKSSGSSYNEQFF

V: TRBV5-1
D: -
J: TRBJ2-1
size: -
CDR3: CASSLAPGDKSYNEQFF

V: TRBV6-5
D: -
J: TRBJ1-2
size: -
CDR3: CASSYEGGSYGYTF

V: TRBV10-1
D: -
J: TRBJ1-2
size: -
CDR3: CASSENGRYGYTF

V: TRBV11-2
D: -
J: TRBJ2-5
size: -
CDR3: CASSLMGVETQYF

V: TRBV19
D: TRBD1
J: TRBJ1-1
size: -
CDR3: CASSIGQGGEAFF

V: TRBV30
D: -
J: TRBJ1-1
size: -
CDR3: CAWSVRGNTEAFF

V: TRBV6-1
D: -
J: TRBJ1-3
size: -
CDR3: CASNRDSGNTIYF

V: TRBV11-2
D: -
J: TRBJ1-2
size: few
CDR3: CASSPGTSFYGYTF

V: TRBV6-5
D: TRBD1
J: TRBJ1-1
size: -
CDR3: CASSYTGGGRTEAFF

V: TRBV15
D: -
J: TRBJ2-7
size: -
CDR3: CATSRDLRGSGAYEQYF

V: TRBV11-3
D: -
J: TRBJ2-2
size: -
CDR3: CASRGGTENTGELFF

V: TRBV5-1
D: -
J: TRBJ1-5
size: -
CDR3: CASSPTGNSNQPQHF

V: TRBV7-9
D: TRBD2
J: TRBJ2-7
size: -
CDR3: CASSRFLAGDGYEQYF

V: TRBV11-2
D: -
J: TRBJ1-1
size: -
CDR3: CASSLGARNTEAFF

V: TRBV6-1
D: TRBD1
J: TRBJ1-2
size: -
CDR3: CASTPGQGLYGYTF

V: TRBV19
D: -
J: TRBJ1-5
size: -
CDR3: CASRLGSQPQHF

V: TRBV5-1
D: -
J: TRBJ1-5
size: -
CDR3: CASSPMEGVSPQHF

V: TRBV6-5
D: -
J: TRBJ2-2
size: few
CDR3: CASSQTGTGELFF

V: TRBV19
D: -
J: TRBJ2-7
size: -
CDR3: CASSTRQGGAYEQYF

V: TRBV28
D: -
J: TRBJ2-1
size: -
CDR3: CASGWGEQFF

V: TRBV7-9
D: -
J: TRBJ1-2
size: once
CDR3: CASSLGRAGIEYGYTF

V: TRBV5-4
D: -
J: TRBJ2-2
size: -
CDR3: CASSLDLLGGELFF

V: TRBV6-1
D: -
J: TRBJ1-1
size: -
CDR3: CALRAGENTEAFF

V: TRBV4-1
D: -
J: TRBJ1-5
size: -
CDR3: CASSRQGPNQPQHF

V: TRBV7-6
D: TRBD2
J: TRBJ2-3
size: -
CDR3: CASSLERPTGLASDTQYF

V: TRBV5-1
D: -
J: TRBJ2-5
size: -
CDR3: CASSLGQGETQYF

V: TRBV27
D: -
J: TRBJ2-2
size: -
CDR3: CASSLGLTTPLFF

V: TRBV7-9
D: -
J: TRBJ1-2
size: -
CDR3: CASSLPMGAGYTF

V: TRBV5-1
D: TRBD2
J: TRBJ2-3
size: -
CDR3: CASSTVGTSGGASDTQYF

V: TRBV11-3
D: TRBD1
J: TRBJ1-4
size: once
CDR3: CASSLSGTGNEKLFF

V: TRBV6-5
D: -
J: TRBJ2-3
size: -
CDR3: CASSWQGTFTDTQYF

V: TRBV14
D: TRBD1
J: TRBJ1-5
size: -
CDR3: CASSQTGGNQPQHF

V: TRBV30
D: -
J: TRBJ2-1
size: -
CDR3: CAWSALNNEQFF

V: TRBV19
D: -
J: TRBJ2-1
size: -
CDR3: CASSPTGLHNEQFF

V: TRBV7-9
D: -
J: TRBJ1-2
size: -
CDR3: CASSLLVGSYGYTF

V: TRBV5-1
D: TRBD1
J: TRBJ1-4
size: -
CDR3: CASSAGGSGTNEKLFF

V: TRBV7-6
D: -
J: TRBJ2-2
size: -
CDR3: CASSLGVARAGELFF

V: TRBV18
D: -
J: TRBJ2-1
size: -
CDR3: CASSPIENEQFF

V: TRBV7-9
D: -
J: TRBJ1-2
size: -
CDR3: CASSFAGEGGYTF